This T cell receptor beta chain comes out of a study of T cell clonotyping in hematopoietic cell transplantation. Using immunoSEQ multiplex PCR, the repertoire was profiled, and TCRdb retains in-frame clones only, with some absent. The profile covers fewer than 15,000 clones, with 80% to 90% appearing a single time and around 13% taken by the ten largest. The CDR3 length is 15 residues. The germline gives CDR1 SNHLY, CDR2 FYNNEI. V was pared by 6 bases and J by 5 bases, with 5 bases of the junction left unmatched. The clonotype comes from a male patient between 45 and 60 years old who had an allogeneic stem cell transplant from an unrelated donor, so T cells may come from the graft donor. Some clones in this sample may be carry-over from other donors' samples. The sample was PBMCs, taken 100 days after allogeneic stem cell transplant. The V call is TRBV2, the J call TRBJ2-1, with 12 nucleotides matching TRBD2. The CDR3: CASRRLAGDHNEQFF. DNA for the CDR3: TGTGCCAGCAGAAGACTAGCGGGAGACCACAATGAGCAGTTCTTC.